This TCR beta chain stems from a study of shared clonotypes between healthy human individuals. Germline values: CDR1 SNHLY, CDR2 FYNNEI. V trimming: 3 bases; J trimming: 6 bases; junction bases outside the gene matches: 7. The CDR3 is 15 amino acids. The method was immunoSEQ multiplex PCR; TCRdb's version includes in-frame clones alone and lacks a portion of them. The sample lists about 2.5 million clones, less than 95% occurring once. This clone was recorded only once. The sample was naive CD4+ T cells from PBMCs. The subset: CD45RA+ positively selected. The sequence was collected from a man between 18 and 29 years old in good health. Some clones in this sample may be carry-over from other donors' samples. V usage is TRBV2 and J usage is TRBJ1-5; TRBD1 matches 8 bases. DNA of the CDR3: TGTGCCAGCAGTGAGGACAGGGTATTAGTTCAGCCCCAGCATTTT. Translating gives CASSEDRVLVQPQHF.